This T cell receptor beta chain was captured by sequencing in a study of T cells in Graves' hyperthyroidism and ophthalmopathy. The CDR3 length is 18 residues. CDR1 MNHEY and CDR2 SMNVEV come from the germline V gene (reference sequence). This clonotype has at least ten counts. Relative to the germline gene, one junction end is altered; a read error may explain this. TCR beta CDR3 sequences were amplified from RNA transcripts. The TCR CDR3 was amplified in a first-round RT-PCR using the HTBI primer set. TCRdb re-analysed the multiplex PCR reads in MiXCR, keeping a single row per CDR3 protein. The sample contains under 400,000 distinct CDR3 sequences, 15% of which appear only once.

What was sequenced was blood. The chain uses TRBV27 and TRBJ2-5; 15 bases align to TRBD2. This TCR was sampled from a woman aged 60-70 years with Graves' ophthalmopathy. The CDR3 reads CANSLGLAGGPMEETQYF. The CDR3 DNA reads TGTGCCAACAGTCTCGGACTAGCGGGAGGGCCGATGGAAGAGACCCAGTACTTC.